This T cell receptor (beta chain) was documented in a study of blood T cell repertoires in COVID-19. About the research overall: Whether acute or convalescent, the COVID-19 samples came from the United States, Italy and Spain.

In the source study's methods: Estimation of nucleated cell counts relied on the amplification of reference gene primers. Method: immunoSEQ multiplex PCR; TCRdb's copy keeps in-frame clones and lacks some. V, J and clone size derive from that table, while D and trimming were established from the DNA sequence. The sample lists about 200,000 clones; 89% were seen once. Sequencing used PBMCs or T cells enriched from blood (not recorded which). The receptor's source is a woman between 18 and 30 years old who had recovered from COVID-19.

The CDR3 DNA reads TGTGCCAGCAGTTTCCGGCTAGCCGGCGGGGAGCTGTTTTTT. Translating gives CASSFRLAGGELFF. The chain uses TRBV27 and TRBJ2-2; tentatively, D is TRBD2 (5 bases). The CDR3 sequence is 14 residues long. Germline CDR1 reads MNHEY; CDR2 reads SMNVEV (reference sequence). Trimming removed 3 bases from V and 7 bases from J, with 12 bases in between.